Presented here are 13 T cell receptor beta chains from one specimen sequenced in a study of blood T cell repertoires in COVID-19. Clones were read by immunoSEQ multiplex PCR, and TCRdb kept only the in-frame ones, dropping some. Of about 120,000 clones listed, about 77% are singletons. What was sequenced was peripheral blood. The receptors stem from a human donor in a cohort sampled during active COVID-19.

The V gene is TRBV10-3, the J gene TRBJ2-3; TRBD1 is a possible D gene (5 bases). The germline V and J ends were trimmed by 6 bases and 4 bases, with 11 bases remaining between them. The length of the CDR3 is 13 residues. Germline assignment: CDR1 ENHRY and CDR2 SYGVKD. The CDR3 loop is CAISRDPPDTQYF. In nucleotides, the CDR3 is TGTGCCATCAGCAGGGATCCCCCAGATACGCAGTATTTT.

V is TRBV4-2 and J is TRBJ2-6, with 8 bases fitting TRBD1. This CDR3 region has 18 residues. CDR1 and CDR2 from the germline V gene are LGHNA and YNFKEQ. Trimming cost V 1 base and J 2 bases; bases outside gene matches: 7. The CDR3 region is CASSQGQQGAAGANVLTF. The CDR3 bases are TGTGCCAGCAGCCAAGGTCAGCAGGGGGCGGCTGGGGCCAACGTCCTGACTTTC.

This chain links TRBV18 with TRBJ1-1; a possible D gene is TRBD1 (5 bases). Trimming took 6 bases from V and 1 from J, leaving 9 bases between them. Germline CDR1 is KGHSH and CDR2 is LQKENI. The CDR3 runs to 13 residues. The chain's CDR3 is CASSRQKNTEAFF. The CDR3, as DNA: TGTGCCAGCTCGCGACAGAAGAACACTGAAGCTTTCTTT.

V usage is TRBV19 and J usage is TRBJ1-5; D not resolved. V dropped 7 bases and J dropped 6 bases, with 16 bases sitting between them. Germline V CDR1 and CDR2: LNHDA, SQIVND (reference sequence). The CDR3 is 14 amino acids. CDR3 residues: CASTAGNRGQPQHF. Here the CDR3 DNA reads TGTGCCAGTACAGCCGGGAACCGGGGTCAGCCCCAGCATTTT.

V and J are TRBV10-3 and TRBJ2-5; the D gene is possibly TRBD2 (6 bases). Germline V gene sequence: CDR1 ENHRY, CDR2 SYGVKD. The CDR3 is 14 amino acids. With 1 base removed from V and 1 base from J, the gap between germline ends came to 7 bases. CDR3: CAISEFSGQETQYF. The CDR3 nucleotides are TGTGCCATCAGTGAGTTTAGCGGCCAAGAGACCCAGTACTTC.

The V gene is TRBV7-2, the J gene TRBJ2-7; 10 nucleotides line up with TRBD2. This CDR3 comprises 18 residues. CDR1 is SGHTA and CDR2 is FQGNSA in the germline V gene. V shed 5 bases, J shed 1 base, and the junction held 14 bases outside the gene matches. The CDR3 DNA is TGTGCCAGCAGCCCCACCCCTCGGGCTAGCGGGAGTTCCTACGAGCAGTACTTC. Its protein is CASSPTPRASGSSYEQYF. The complete variable domain, with remaining parts taken from reference TRBV7-2 and TRBJ2-7, reads GAGVSQSPSNKVTEKGKDVELRCDPISGHTALYWYRQSLGQGLEFLIYFQGNSAPDKSGLPSDRFSAERTGGSVSTLTIQRTQQEDSAVYLCASSPTPRASGSSYEQYFGPGTRLTVT.

This clone has just one count. The chain is built from TRBV28 and TRBJ2-4, with 9 bases lining up with TRBD1. Per germline, CDR1 MDHEN and CDR2 SYDVKM. The V gene end was trimmed by 8 bases and the J gene end by 8 bases; junction bases not matched to a gene: 7. This CDR3 spans 13 amino acids. The chain's CDR3 is CASDGTGSDIQYF. The DNA for the CDR3 is TGTGCCAGCGACGGGACAGGGAGCGACATTCAGTACTTC.

The chain joins TRBV11-2 to TRBJ2-1; tentative D call: TRBD1 (5 bases). CDR1 and CDR2 from the germline V gene are SGHAT and FQNNGV. Deletions cut 6 bases from V and 10 bases from J, with 16 bases between. The CDR3 has 13 residues. As DNA, the CDR3 is TGTGCCAGCAGATTACCAGGGTACACGGAGCAGTTCTTC. It yields the protein CASRLPGYTEQFF.

The J gene is TRBJ2-1, the V gene TRBV11-2, with D tentatively TRBD2 (5 bases). Trimming took 2 bases from V and 7 from J, leaving 9 bases between them. The CDR3 sequence is 13 residues long. In germline, CDR1 is SGHAT, CDR2 FQNNGV. CDR3 sequence reads: CASSLNRGNEQFF. CDR3 in DNA: TGTGCCAGCAGCTTAAATCGGGGAAATGAGCAGTTCTTC.

V is TRBV10-3 and J is TRBJ1-3; TRBD1 is a possible D gene (6 bases). The CDR3 extends over 16 amino acids. Looked up from germline, CDR1 is ENHRY and CDR2 is SYGVKD. The V end was cut by 6 bases, the J end by 0 bases, with 15 bases between. The CDR3 DNA reads as TGTGCCATCAGCCGTCAACAGGGTTCCTCTGGAAACACCATATATTTT. Amino acids: CAISRQQGSSGNTIYF.

This chain connects TRBV6-6 to TRBJ1-1, with D perhaps TRBD1 (6 bases). There are 14 residues in the CDR3. The V end was cut by 6 bases, the J end by 3 bases, with 14 bases between. Germline CDR1 and CDR2: MNHNY and SVGAGI (reference sequence). CDR3 nucleotides: TGTGCCAGCAGCCAGGGAGGGGGGGACACTGAAGCTTTCTTT. Residues: CASSQGGGDTEAFF.

This clone has a single count. This chain joins TRBV7-3 and TRBJ2-2; D might be TRBD1 (6 bases). CDR3 length: 15 residues. CDR1 SGHTA and CDR2 FQGTGA come from the germline V gene. With 4 bases removed from V and 1 base from J, the gap between germline ends came to 10 bases. CDR3 sequence: CASSSVRGNTGELFF. As DNA, the CDR3 is TGTGCCAGCAGCTCCGTCAGGGGGAACACCGGGGAGCTGTTTTTT.

The genes are TRBV7-3 and TRBJ2-3, with 9 positions matching TRBD1. With V trimmed by 0 bases and J by 3 bases, 1 base remained unmatched. This CDR3 is built from 15 residues. The germline V gene encodes CDR1 SGHTA and CDR2 FQGTGA. The CDR3 region is CASSLTGQGTDTQYF. The CDR3 DNA reads as TGTGCCAGCAGCTTAACAGGACAGGGGACAGATACGCAGTATTTT. The entire variable domain, with the rest obtained from reference TRBV7-3 and TRBJ2-3, is as follows: GAGVSQTPSNKVTEKGKYVELRCDPISGHTALYWYRQSLGQGPEFLIYFQGTGAADDSGLPNDRFFAVRPEGSVSTLKIQRTERGDSAVYLCASSLTGQGTDTQYFGPGTRLTVL.